These 11 T cell receptor beta chains came from one sample sequenced in a study of OX40 agonist ivuxolimab in advanced cancers. Libraries were prepared by immunoSEQ multiplex PCR; TCRdb keeps only in-frame clonotypes and omits some of them. Of more than 50,000 clones in the sample, roughly 85% were seen once. Sequencing was performed on CD4+ or CD8+ T cells sorted from blood, taken in a trial of the OX40 agonist ivuxolimab. Receptor source: an adult with an advanced solid tumor such as melanoma, head and neck, liver or kidney cancer.

Note on this clone: This same CDR3 is encoded by further DNA sequences in the sample. V and J are TRBV2 and TRBJ2-7; no firm D call. V lost 6 bases and J lost 2, with 14 bases in between. CDR1 and CDR2 (germline): SNHLY, FYNNEI. This CDR3 is built from 14 residues. The CDR3: CASSPARIPYEQYF. The CDR3 DNA reads as TGTGCCAGCAGCCCTGCTAGGATTCCCTACGAGCAGTACTTC.

The V call is TRBV5-5, the J call TRBJ2-1, with 13 bases aligning to TRBD2. The junction had 6 bases not matched to a gene; V was cut back by 0 bases and J by 9 bases. The CDR3 runs 16 residues. Germline loops: CDR1 SGHKS, CDR2 YYEKEE (reference sequence). This chain's CDR3 is CASSLAGTSGTGEQFF. The DNA for the CDR3 is TGTGCCAGCAGCTTGGCCGGGACTAGCGGGACGGGTGAGCAGTTCTTC.

The chain has TRBV7-9 and TRBJ2-5; D is ambiguous. Germline values: CDR1 SEHNR, CDR2 FQNEAQ (reference sequence). The CDR3 extends over 11 amino acids. The V and J ends lost 6 bases and 5 bases respectively, with 7 bases between them. In DNA, the CDR3 is TGTGCCAGCAGGGGTTCGGAGACCCAGTACTTC. This codes for CASRGSETQYF.

The J gene is TRBJ2-6, the V gene TRBV30; D is undetermined. The CDR3 contains 12 residues. Germline CDR1 reads GTSNPN; CDR2 reads SVGIG (reference sequence). V was trimmed by 5 bases and J by 0 bases, leaving 2 bases between them. The DNA for the CDR3 is TGTGCCTGGGACTCTGGGGCCAACGTCCTGACTTTC. It is translated as CAWDSGANVLTF.

CDR3 residues: CASTRDSYQPQHF. CDR3 DNA sequence: TGTGCCAGCACCCGGGACAGTTATCAGCCCCAGCATTTT. The chain couples TRBV6-1 to TRBJ1-5, with TRBD1 identical over 7 bases. Trimming removed 7 bases from V and 5 bases from J; junction bases left unmatched: 5. CDR3 size: 13 residues. CDR1 MNHNS and CDR2 SASEGT come from the germline V gene.

The genes are TRBV6-6 and TRBJ1-5; D remains unclear. Germline values: CDR1 MNHNY, CDR2 SVGAGI (reference sequence). Trimming removed 5 bases at V and 3 bases at J, with 8 bases between. CDR3 length: 13 amino acids. Here the CDR3 reads CASSRRNNQPQHF. CDR3 sequence (DNA): TGTGCCAGCAGTCGCCGAAACAATCAGCCCCAGCATTTT.

In this sample, this clone turned up a few times. The chain employs TRBV9 and TRBJ1-4; tentatively, D is TRBD1 (6 bases). The CDR3 length is 15 residues. Germline CDR1 reads SGDLS; CDR2 reads YYNGEE. V was pared by 0 bases and J by 8 bases, with 14 bases between. For the CDR3, the DNA is TGTGCCAGCAGCGTAGAGGGGGGCGCCGGAGAAAAACTGTTTTTT. As protein: CASSVEGGAGEKLFF.

The rearrangement joins TRBV27 to TRBJ2-3; TRBD2 aligns across 10 bases. The V segment lost 0 bases and the J segment 0 bases; nucleotides outside the gene matches: 6. The V gene's germline CDR1 is MNHEY and CDR2 SMNVEV (reference sequence). The CDR3 is 18 amino acids. Here the CDR3 reads CASSLSQLAGPSTDTQYF. The CDR3 region has the DNA TGTGCCAGCAGTTTATCGCAACTAGCGGGACCTAGCACAGATACGCAGTATTTT.

The rearrangement uses TRBV2 and TRBJ2-1, with D uncertain. Between the trimmed V and J ends, which lost 8 bases and 3 bases, there was a span of 11 bases. Germline CDR1 reads SNHLY; CDR2 reads FYNNEI. The CDR3 has 13 amino acids. Here the CDR3 DNA reads TGTGCCAGCGCGCAGGTTTACTACAATGAGCAGTTCTTC. Encoded protein: CASAQVYYNEQFF.

The chain links TRBV28 to TRBJ2-1, with 7 bases lining up with TRBD1. Germline loops: CDR1 MDHEN, CDR2 SYDVKM. The J segment lost 4 bases and the V segment lost 4 bases, leaving 4 bases of the junction unmatched. The CDR3 has 14 amino acids. CDR3 bases: TGTGCCAGCAGTTGGGGACAGAGGTACAATGAGCAGTTCTTC. Its protein is CASSWGQRYNEQFF.

This clone was counted a single time. This sequence joins TRBV2 and TRBJ1-4; tentative D call: TRBD1 (6 bases). Trimming removed 6 bases from V and 3 bases from J, with 14 bases in between. Germline CDR1 and CDR2: SNHLY and FYNNEI. CDR3 length equals 15 residues. CDR3 DNA sequence: TGTGCCAGCAGACTCCGGGGGGCAGCTAATGAAAAACTGTTTTTT. Protein: CASRLRGAANEKLFF.